This T cell receptor (beta chain) appears in the sequencing data of a study of CXCR3-negative and CXCR3-positive naive CD8 T cells. The method, 5' RACE with UMI labels, was used to prepare the TRB cDNA libraries. Reanalyzing the 5' RACE reads, TCRdb keeps one entry per CDR3 protein, without DNA. The sample has about 150,000 distinct CDR3 sequences, and its top ten clones hold just under 0.5%. With respect to this clonotype: Its target is unknown.

Whole-study results and caveats: When CXCR3-positive naive cells were set against CXCR3-negative naive cells, the former had more hydrophobic TRB CDR3s.

Sequenced input: naive CXCR3+ CD8+ T cells from blood. The subset was: CD45RO-CCR7+CD27+CD95- naive CD8+ T cells expressing CXCR3 (TNR3+). This sequence originates from a human donor in good health. Some clones in this sample may be carry-over from other donors' samples.

The CDR3 sequence is CASSPEGTYNEQFF. The rearrangement uses TRBV7-3 and TRBJ2-1; absent DNA, TCRdb's TRBD2 call cannot be checked. The CDR3 spans 14 residues. Germline CDR1 is SGHTA and CDR2 is FQGTGA.